This is a list of T cell receptor beta chains from one sample in a study of cytomegalovirus exposure and HLA in healthy donors. Method: immunoSEQ multiplex PCR; TCRdb's copy keeps in-frame clones and lacks some. This table has fewer than 130,000 clones, about 80% appearing once. The sample taken for sequencing was PBMCs. The receptor set was obtained from a woman in her sixties in good health and CMV-seropositive. Each CDR3 is given with its conserved first and last residue. Each record gives: V gene, clone size, CDR3 protein. Size is omitted from some rows. Given values are once, few, many or a class for expanded clones.

>TRBV5-4|.
CASRTDSNSYNEQFF
>TRBV18|.
CASSPRTSPYEQYF
>TRBV7-9|.
CASSKQGLNTGELFF
>TRBV7-2|.
CASSLEFGGLQNIQYF
>TRBV7-9|.
CASSNDRDNTEAFF
>TRBV14|.
CASSQDPTGMGNQPQHF
>TRBV5-4|few
CASSLASGSSYNEQFF
>TRBV7-3|.
CASSSGHFYGYTF
>TRBV6-1|.
CASSWQGSGNTEAFF
>TRBV7-2|.
CASRRQPGFTEAFF
>TRBV7-3|.
CASSAAGGKETQYF
>TRBV19|few
CASSLLLGRLFF
>TRBV7-6|.
CASSTTGDRDGELFF
>TRBV18|.
CASSPNEYQETQYF
>TRBV27|.
CASSLSSGRGQYF
>TRBV12-5|.
CASLQGAGEQFF
>TRBV11-2|.
CASSPSQGIYGYTF
>TRBV6-4|.
CASSDSGTGESGYTF
>TRBV5-1|.
CASSQTGTGRNEQFF
>TRBV9|.
CASSLRAAAQETQYF
>TRBV2|.
CASSDRGLGTQYF
>TRBV5-1|.
CASSLIAGASEQYF
>TRBV6-5|.
CASRRQGVSYEQYF
>TRBV5-4|.
CASSSLAGGPGTDTQYF
>TRBV12-5|.
CASALKQGEGNEQFF
>TRBV7-8|.
CASSRPTGDTGELFF
>TRBV5-1|.
CASSLTGGSTEAFF
>TRBV5-4|once
CASSDILRSRGNQPQHF
>TRBV5-1|.
CASSPPLQGQGEKLFF
>TRBV13|.
CASSWVGARQFF
>TRBV11-3|.
CASSRESGNEQFF
>TRBV9|.
CASSVGSGSGANVLTF
>TRBV4-2|.
CASSQDRHQAINGYTF
>TRBV9|.
CASSVGQGLVSGYTF
>TRBV6-5|.
CASSGGVGEQYF
>TRBV12-5|.
CASGLGQSTDTQYF
>TRBV11-2|.
CASSLVRTDTDTQYF
>TRBV5-6|.
CASSPLAYTYNEQFF
>TRBV28|.
CASSLFQPSSYEQYF
>TRBV7-9|.
CASSPGSGEWVRHEQYF
>TRBV4-2|.
CASSQEELPYNEQFF
>TRBV6-5|.
CASSYAGNQPQHF
>TRBV5-1|.
CASSLGSGGVQPQHF
>TRBV7-9|.
CASSPGQGAYGYTF
>TRBV6-5|.
CASSSISARDNYGYTF
>TRBV5-5|.
CASSRMTGEGQPQHF